This T cell receptor beta chain appears in the sequencing data of a study of graft-versus-host responses after intestinal transplantation. In the study overall: Among the recipients, transplants were multivisceral, liver-intestinal, or isolated intestinal.

Produced via immunoSEQ multiplex PCR; TCRdb's table is partial and in-frame only. The sample holds under 95,000 clones, 70% to 90% seen once. This clone was recorded a few times. The antigen is unknown. The J segment lost 0 bases and the V segment lost 5 bases, leaving 7 bases of the junction unmatched. The CDR3 loop spans 16 amino acids. Looked up from germline, CDR1 is SGHAT and CDR2 is FQNNGV. The sample here was unstimulated CD8+ T cells sorted from spleen or lymph node cells, taken before intestinal transplant. The rearrangement links TRBV11-2 to TRBJ2-4; 7 bases match TRBD2. The TCR was taken from a human donor who received an intestinal transplant. This CDR3 is CASSAASGLAKNIQYF. CDR3 nucleotides: TGTGCCAGCAGCGCCGCTAGCGGCCTAGCCAAAAACATTCAGTACTTC.